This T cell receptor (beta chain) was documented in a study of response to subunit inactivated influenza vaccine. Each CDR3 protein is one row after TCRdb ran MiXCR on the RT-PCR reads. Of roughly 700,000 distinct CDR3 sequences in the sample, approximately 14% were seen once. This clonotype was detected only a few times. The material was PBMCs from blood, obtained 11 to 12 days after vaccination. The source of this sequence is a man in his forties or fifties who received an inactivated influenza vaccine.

The CDR3 region is CSARSLAGSQETQYF. The CDR3 bases are TGCAGTGCTAGATCCCTAGCGGGGAGCCAAGAGACCCAGTACTTC. The chain couples TRBV20-1 to TRBJ2-5, with 9 bases fitting TRBD2. Germline-derived CDR1 and CDR2 are DFQATT and SNEGSKA (reference sequence). The length of the CDR3 is 15 residues. With 2 bases clipped from V and 1 base from J, the junction kept 5 bases outside the gene matches.